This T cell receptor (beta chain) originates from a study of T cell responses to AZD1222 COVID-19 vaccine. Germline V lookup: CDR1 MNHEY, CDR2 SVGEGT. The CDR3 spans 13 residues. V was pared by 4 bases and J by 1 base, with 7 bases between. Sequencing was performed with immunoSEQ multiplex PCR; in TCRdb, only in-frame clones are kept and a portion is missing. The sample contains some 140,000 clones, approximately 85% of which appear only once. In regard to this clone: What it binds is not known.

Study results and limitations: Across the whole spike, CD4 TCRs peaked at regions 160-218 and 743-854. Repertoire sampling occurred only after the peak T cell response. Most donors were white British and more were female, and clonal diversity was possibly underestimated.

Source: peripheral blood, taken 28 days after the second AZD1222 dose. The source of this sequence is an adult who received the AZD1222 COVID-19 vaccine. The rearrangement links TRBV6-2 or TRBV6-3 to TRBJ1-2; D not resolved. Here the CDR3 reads CASSFLVNYGYTF. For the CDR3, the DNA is TGTGCCAGCAGTTTCCTCGTTAACTATGGCTACACCTTC.